Below, one TCR beta chain is given with its context. It lacks a known antigen. There are no base qualities to consult, and no much larger clone falls within one base. What this sample's time point label stands for: baseline before first vaccination. Samples from vaccinated people were obtained from the UK trials COV001 and COV002, which included a single-blind randomized controlled phase 2/3 trial of AZD1222 (ChAdOx1 nCoV-19) in healthy adults. For TCRbeta chain sequencing, PBMC samples from trial participants were taken at day 0 and at day 28 after the second dose. The CDR3 regions of human TCRbeta chains were analyzed by immunosequencing. As for the original processing: Repertoire TCRs were checked for matches against a reference library of SARS-CoV-2-specific TCRs that had been generated using the MIRA antigen-specificity platform. Breadth was defined as the fraction of unique TCRs that were SARS-CoV-2-associated. Depth was defined as the fraction of total T cells that were SARS-CoV-2-associated. Using the MIRA data, each spike-specific TCR was assigned both to the spike region to which the TCR was reactive and to a CD4 or CD8 class. Log10-transformed breadth and depth values were compared by one-way ANOVA with Sidak's multiple comparisons tests. TCRdb carries this immuneACCESS record with in-frame sequences only. Its versions omit some clonotypes, under half of them owing to an unresolved V gene in the studies checked, with the rest unexplained. The V and J calls and clone size come from that table; D and trimming were worked out from the DNA. The sample table contains 140,000 to 150,000 clones; only one count was recorded for approximately 89% of them. Clones ranked in the top ten supply approximately 16% of the sample.

The sample originates from a study of T cell responses to AZD1222 COVID-19 vaccine (dated by TCRdb to the early 2020s). Concerning the study at large: AZD1222 recipients whose second dose came at about 4 weeks and those whose second dose came at about 12 weeks were combined into one group, since spike-specific TCR depth and breadth did not differ between the two schedules. TCR sequencing covered roughly 230 trial participants: 207 given two doses of AZD1222 and approximately 25 given two doses of MenACWY control vaccine. Trial participants were enrolled into age subgroups of 18-55, 56-69 and 70-plus years, which contained about 150, 28 and 57 TCR-sequenced participants, respectively.

V is cut by 6 bases and J by 4 bases, and the space between the germline ends is 15 bases. The CDR3 covers 14 residues, taking in both the cysteine and the phenylalanine. The only DNA kept is the CDR3, 42 bases in frame from the first base. The germline V gene (reference sequence) yields SEHNR for CDR1 and FQNEAQ for CDR2. Results and caveats for the whole study, not just this receptor: The vaccine-associated CD4 TCRs covered the entire spike protein, and the dominant responses fell in regions 160-218 and 743-854. Participants were mostly white British and included more females than males, and it was suggested by the authors that clonal diversity may have been underestimated. Conclusions about previously exposed vaccinees were limited because only six AZD1222 recipients were SARS-CoV-2 seropositive at baseline. Spike-specific TCR breadth and depth rose significantly after two AZD1222 doses compared with day 0 and with MenACWY recipients. Epitopes outside the regions mutated in the B.1.351 and B.1.1.7 variants were reportedly recognized by nearly half of the unique spike-specific TCRs. The 56-69-year group was small, and its depth increase did not reach significance, likely because of low power. Because no day 14 peak-response samples were available, the repertoires could be characterized only after the peak T cell response.

This chain joins TRBV7-9 to TRBJ1-1; TRBD1 is a possible D gene, resting on 5 matching bases. The starting material was peripheral blood, obtained on day 0 of AZD1222 vaccination. The source is an adult in good health. The CDR3 sequence is CASSWSTGGTEAFF. The DNA sequence follows: TGTGCCAGCAGTTGGAGCACGGGGGGCACTGAAGCTTTCTTT.